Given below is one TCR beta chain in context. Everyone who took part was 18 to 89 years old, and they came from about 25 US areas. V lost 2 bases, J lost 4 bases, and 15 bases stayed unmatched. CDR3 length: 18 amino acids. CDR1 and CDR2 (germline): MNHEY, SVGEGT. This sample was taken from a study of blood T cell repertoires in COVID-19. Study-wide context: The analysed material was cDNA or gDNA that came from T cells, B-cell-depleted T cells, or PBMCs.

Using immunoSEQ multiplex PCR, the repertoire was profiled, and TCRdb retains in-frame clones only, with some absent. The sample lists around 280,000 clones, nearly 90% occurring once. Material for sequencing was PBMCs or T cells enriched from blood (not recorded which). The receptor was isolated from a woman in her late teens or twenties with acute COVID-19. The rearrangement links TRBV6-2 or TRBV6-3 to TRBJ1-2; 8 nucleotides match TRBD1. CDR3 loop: CASSYRGPPTGAIYGYTF. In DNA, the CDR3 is TGTGCCAGCAGTTACCGAGGTCCTCCGACAGGGGCCATCTATGGCTACACCTTC.